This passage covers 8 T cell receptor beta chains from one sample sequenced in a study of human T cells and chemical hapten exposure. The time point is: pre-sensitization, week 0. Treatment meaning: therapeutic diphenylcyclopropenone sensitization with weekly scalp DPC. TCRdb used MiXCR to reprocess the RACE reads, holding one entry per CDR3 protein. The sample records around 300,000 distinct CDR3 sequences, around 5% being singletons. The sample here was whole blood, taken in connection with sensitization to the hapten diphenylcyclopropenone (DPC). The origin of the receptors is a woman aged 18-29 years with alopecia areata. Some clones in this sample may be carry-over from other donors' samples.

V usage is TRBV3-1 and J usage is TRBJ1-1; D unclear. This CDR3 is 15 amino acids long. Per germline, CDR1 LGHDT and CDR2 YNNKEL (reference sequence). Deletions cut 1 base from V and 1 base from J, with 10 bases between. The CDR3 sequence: CASSQALRRNTEAFF. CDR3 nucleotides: TGTGCCAGCAGCCAAGCCCTGAGGAGGAACACTGAAGCTTTCTTT.

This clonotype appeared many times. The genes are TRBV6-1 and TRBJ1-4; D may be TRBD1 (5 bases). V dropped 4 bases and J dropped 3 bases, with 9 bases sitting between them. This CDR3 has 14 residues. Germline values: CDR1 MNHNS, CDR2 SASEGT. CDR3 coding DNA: TGTGCCAGCAGTGGACAGATACCTAATGAAAAACTGTTTTTT. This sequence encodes CASSGQIPNEKLFF.

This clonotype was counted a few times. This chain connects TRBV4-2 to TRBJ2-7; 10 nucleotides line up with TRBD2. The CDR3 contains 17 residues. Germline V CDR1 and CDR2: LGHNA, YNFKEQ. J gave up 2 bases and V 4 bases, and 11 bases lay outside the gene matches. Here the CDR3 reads CASSPEVAGGPAYEQYF. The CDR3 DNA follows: TGTGCCAGCAGCCCCGAGGTAGCGGGGGGCCCAGCCTACGAGCAGTACTTC.

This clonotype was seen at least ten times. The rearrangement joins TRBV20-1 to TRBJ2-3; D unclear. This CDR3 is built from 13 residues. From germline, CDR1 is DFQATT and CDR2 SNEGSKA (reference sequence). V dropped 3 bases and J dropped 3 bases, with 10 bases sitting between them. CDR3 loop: CSASQHRTDTQYF. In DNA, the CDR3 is TGCAGTGCTAGCCAACATAGGACAGATACGCAGTATTTT.

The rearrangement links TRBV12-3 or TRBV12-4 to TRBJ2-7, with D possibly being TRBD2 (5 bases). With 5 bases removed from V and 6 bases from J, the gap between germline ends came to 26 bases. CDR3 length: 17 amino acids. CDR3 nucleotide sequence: TGTGCCAGCAGTGGGGATGTTGGCGGGCCCCCCCCTCGCGAGCAGTACTTC. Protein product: CASSGDVGGPPPREQYF.

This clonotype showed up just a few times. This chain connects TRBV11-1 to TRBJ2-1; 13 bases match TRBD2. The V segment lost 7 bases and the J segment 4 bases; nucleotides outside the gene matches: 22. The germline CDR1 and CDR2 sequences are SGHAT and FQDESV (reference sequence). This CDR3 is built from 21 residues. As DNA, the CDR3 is TGTGCCAGCAATCCGTCTTCGGCAGGACTAGCGGGGGCCAAGTATTACAATGAGCAGTTCTTC. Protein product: CASNPSSAGLAGAKYYNEQFF.

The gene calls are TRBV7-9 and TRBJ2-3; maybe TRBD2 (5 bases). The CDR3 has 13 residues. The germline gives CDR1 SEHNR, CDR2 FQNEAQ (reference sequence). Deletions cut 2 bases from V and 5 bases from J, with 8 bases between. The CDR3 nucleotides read TGTGCCAGCAGCTTATGGAGCGGAGATACGCAGTATTTT. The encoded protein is CASSLWSGDTQYF.

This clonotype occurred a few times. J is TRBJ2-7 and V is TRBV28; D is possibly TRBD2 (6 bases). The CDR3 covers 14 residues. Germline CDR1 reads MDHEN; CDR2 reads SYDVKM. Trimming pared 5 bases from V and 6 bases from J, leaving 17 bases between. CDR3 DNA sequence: TGTGCCAGCAGTCCGCCGGGACTCCTTCCCGAGCAGTACTTC. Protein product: CASSPPGLLPEQYF.